This T cell receptor (beta chain) emerged from a study of shared clonotypes between healthy human individuals. Free of recent acute infections or vaccinations, the donors were healthy HIV-negative adults. V lost 4 bases, J lost 1 base, and 5 bases stayed unmatched. Germline CDR1 is LNHNV and CDR2 is YYDKDF (reference sequence). This CDR3 is built from 16 residues. The unsorted PBMC replicate PCRs were performed with about 300 ng DNA, around 29,000 T cell genomes. Method: immunoSEQ multiplex PCR; TCRdb's copy keeps in-frame clones and lacks some. The data show 490,000 or so clones, 76% seen once. In this sample, this clone turned up a few times.

This TCR was recovered from a woman aged 40 to 55 in good health. Some clones in this sample may be carry-over from other donors' samples. Sequencing was performed on PBMCs. The chain carries TRBV15 and TRBJ2-5, with 11 bases fitting TRBD2. The DNA of the CDR3 is TGTGCCACCAGCACTGGACTAGCGGGCACCCAAGAGACCCAGTACTTC. Its translation is CATSTGLAGTQETQYF. Supplemented by reference TRBV15 and TRBJ2-5, the full variable domain reads DAMVIQNPRYQVTQFGKPVTLSCSQTLNHNVMYWYQQKSSQAPKLLFHYYDKDFNNEADTPDNFQSRRPNTSFCFLDIRSPGLGDTAMYLCATSTGLAGTQETQYFGPGTRLLVL.